One and the same sample provided the 32 T cell receptor beta chains below, sequenced in a study of T-cell memory formation after mild COVID-19. TCRdb passed the 5' RACE reads through MiXCR, listing each CDR3 protein once. The sample includes about 560,000 distinct CDR3 sequences, around 15% of them seen just once. Material for sequencing was PBMCs or a T cell subset sorted from them (not recorded which). These TCRs come from an adult woman who had mild COVID-19 (a few samples of this study predate the infection). Cell type and time point are not known.

The chain employs TRBV18 and TRBJ2-5; D is perhaps TRBD1 (6 bases). The CDR3 has 15 amino acids. V was cut by 5 bases and J by 0 bases, with 13 bases left in between. Germline V lookup: CDR1 KGHSH, CDR2 LQKENI. The CDR3 DNA reads TGTGCCAGCTCAGACATCCGGACAGACCAAGAGACCCAGTACTTC. This codes for CASSDIRTDQETQYF.

This rearrangement joins TRBV25-1 to TRBJ2-7; D possibly uses TRBD1 or TRBD2 (5 bases each). The germline V gene has CDR1 MGHDK and CDR2 SYGVNS. The CDR3 has 12 amino acids. V dropped 1 base and J dropped 9 bases, with 10 bases sitting between them. CDR3 nucleotide sequence: TGTGCCAGCAGTGAATTCCAGGGACGGCAGTACTTC. Translation gives CASSEFQGRQYF.

The V gene is TRBV9, the J gene TRBJ2-3, with D hard to call. This CDR3 region has 13 residues. Trimming shortened V by 7 bases and J by 8 bases, and 17 bases separated the two germline ends. Germline CDR1 is SGDLS and CDR2 is YYNGEE. CDR3 DNA: TGTGCCAGCGGGCCCAGCATTTCGGGTACGCAGTATTTT. This gives the protein CASGPSISGTQYF.

This clonotype was observed a few times. The rearrangement joins TRBV14 to TRBJ2-7; 8 nucleotides agree with TRBD2. J was trimmed by 4 bases and V by 5 bases; bases with no gene match: 7. Germline V lookup: CDR1 SGHDN, CDR2 FVKESK. The CDR3 has 14 residues. The chain's CDR3 is CASSFSGGAYEQYF. The CDR3 region has the DNA TGTGCCAGCAGCTTCAGCGGGGGTGCTTACGAGCAGTACTTC. Full variable domain (rest looked up from reference TRBV14 and TRBJ2-7): EAGVTQFPSHSVIEKGQTVTLRCDPISGHDNLYWYRRVMGKEIKFLLHFVKESKQDESGMPNNRFLAERTGGTYSTLKVQPAELEDSGVYFCASSFSGGAYEQYFGPGTRLTVT.

There are a few counts of this clonotype. The chain joins TRBV6-2 or TRBV6-3 to TRBJ1-5, with 7 bases lining up with TRBD1. J gave up 7 bases and V 2 bases, and 11 bases lay outside the gene matches. From germline, CDR1 is MNHEY and CDR2 SVGEGT. The CDR3 totals 16 residues. The CDR3 is CASSYGRRGDEQPQHF. Here the CDR3 DNA reads TGTGCCAGCAGTTACGGGCGCAGGGGGGACGAGCAGCCCCAGCATTTT.

This clonotype appeared a few times. The chain is built from TRBV29-1 and TRBJ2-3; 9 bases map to TRBD1. Germline CDR1 is SQVTM and CDR2 is ANQGSEA. The V segment lost 0 bases and the J segment 5 bases; nucleotides outside the gene matches: 9. This CDR3 comprises 16 residues. The DNA for the CDR3 is TGCAGCGTTGAAGATATGACAGGGGGATTAGGAGATACGCAGTATTTT. Protein: CSVEDMTGGLGDTQYF.

This clonotype was seen more than once but under ten times. V gene TRBV7-6 combines with J gene TRBJ2-1, with TRBD2 matching 7 bases. V dropped 5 bases and J dropped 8; count of bases not matched to a gene: 24. Germline V gene sequence: CDR1 SGHVS, CDR2 FNYEAQ. This CDR3 spans 19 amino acids. The CDR3 loop reads CASSKRPSGASGATDEQFF. In nucleotides, the CDR3 is TGTGCCAGCAGCAAAAGACCTAGTGGGGCTAGCGGCGCGACCGATGAGCAGTTCTTC.

The genes are TRBV29-1 and TRBJ2-1, with 11 bases aligning to TRBD2. The V segment lost 2 bases and the J segment 7 bases; nucleotides outside the gene matches: 4. This CDR3 has 14 amino acids. Per the germline V gene, CDR1 is SQVTM and CDR2 is ANQGSEA. CDR3 DNA sequence: TGCAGCGTTGAAATGGCTAGCGGGAGGAATGAGCAGTTCTTC. Its translation is CSVEMASGRNEQFF.

There are a few counts of this clonotype. The chain has TRBV11-3 and TRBJ2-7; 7 bases are shared with TRBD2. Germline V gene lookup returns CDR1 SGHNT and CDR2 YENEEA. The V and J ends lost 6 bases and 2 bases, in that order; junction bases with no gene match: 13. The CDR3 has 16 residues. The CDR3 DNA sequence: TGTGCCAGCAGTCTACCCCGGGGGGTTGAACCCTACGAGCAGTACTTC. This encodes CASSLPRGVEPYEQYF.

This clonotype was counted between two and nine times. At one end the junction does not follow the germline gene, possibly because of a read error. The chain couples TRBV6-1 to TRBJ1-5; the D gene is possibly TRBD1 (6 bases). Per the germline V gene, CDR1 is MNHNS and CDR2 is SASEGT. There are 12 residues in the CDR3. Here the CDR3 reads CASRAGARTHLF. The CDR3 DNA sequence: TGTGCCAGCAGGGCAGGGGCCCGGACCCACCTTTTT.

The sample holds a few counts of this clonotype. The CDR3 here is CASSLMASGPDFYNEQFF. The CDR3 nucleotides are TGCGCCAGCAGCTTGATGGCTAGCGGGCCGGACTTCTACAATGAGCAGTTCTTC. The V gene is TRBV5-1, the J gene TRBJ2-1, with 8 bases matching TRBD2. Per germline, CDR1 SGHRS and CDR2 YFSETQ. With V trimmed by 1 base and J by 3 bases, 12 bases remained unmatched. The CDR3 has 18 amino acids.

The CDR3 here is CASSFHQTQYF. DNA for the CDR3: TGTGCCAGCAGTTTTCACCAGACCCAGTACTTC. This chain uses TRBV12-3 or TRBV12-4 with TRBJ2-5; D unclear. There are 11 residues in the CDR3. V dropped 3 bases and J dropped 6 bases, with 5 bases sitting between them.

The rearrangement joins TRBV12-3 or TRBV12-4 to TRBJ2-3; 13 bases fit TRBD2. This CDR3 has 20 amino acids. J was trimmed by 1 base and V by 7 bases; bases with no gene match: 17. In DNA, the CDR3 is TGTGCCAGCAACTATAAGGGACTAGCGGGGTCTTATTGGGGCACAGATACGCAGTATTTT. It is translated as CASNYKGLAGSYWGTDTQYF.

This clonotype was counted at least ten times. This chain connects TRBV6-6 to TRBJ1-4; D perhaps matches TRBD1 (6 bases). The CDR3 has 16 residues. CDR1 and CDR2 from the germline V gene are MNHNY and SVGAGI (reference sequence). Trimming stripped 0 bases from V and 4 bases from J, with 12 bases between. As DNA, the CDR3 is TGTGCCAGCAGTTACTCTCCGGGACATGTTAATGAAAAACTGTTTTTT. Amino acid sequence: CASSYSPGHVNEKLFF.

Only a few counts were recorded for this clonotype. The chain couples TRBV7-3 to TRBJ2-7; TRBD2 matches at 7 bases. Trimming at V came to 5 bases and at J to 6 bases, leaving 10 bases not matched to a gene. The V gene's germline CDR1 is SGHTA and CDR2 FQGTGA. The CDR3 extends over 14 amino acids. The CDR3: CASSLSGGPGEQYF. The CDR3 coding sequence is TGTGCCAGCAGCCTCTCGGGGGGACCCGGCGAGCAGTACTTC.

This clonotype was observed a few times. The chain links TRBV7-8 to TRBJ2-3; 7 nucleotides match TRBD1. The germline gives CDR1 SGHVS, CDR2 FQNEAQ. This CDR3 is built from 17 residues. After removal of 5 bases from V and 6 bases from J, the junction contained 17 bases not matched to a gene. The CDR3 DNA sequence: TGTGCCAGCAGCAAAAGACAGGGTACCTCAGATGCGGATACGCAGTATTTT. Protein product: CASSKRQGTSDADTQYF.

This clonotype showed up just a few times. V gene TRBV5-1 combines with J gene TRBJ2-3; 7 bases map to TRBD2. Germline CDR1 is SGHRS and CDR2 is YFSETQ. This CDR3 contains 16 residues. The trim removed 0 bases at V and 2 bases at J, leaving 6 bases unmatched. The CDR3 bases are TGCGCCAGCAGCTTGGGCGGGGAGGGCGACACAGATACGCAGTATTTT. The encoded protein is CASSLGGEGDTDTQYF. The full variable domain, completed using reference TRBV5-1 and TRBJ2-3, is KAGVTQTPRYLIKTRGQQVTLSCSPISGHRSVSWYQQTPGQGLQFLFEYFSETQRNKGNFPGRFSGRQFSNSRSEMNVSTLELGDSALYLCASSLGGEGDTDTQYFGPGTRLTVL.

V is TRBV19 and J is TRBJ2-1; 9 nucleotides match TRBD1. Germline CDR1 is LNHDA and CDR2 is SQIVND (reference sequence). CDR3 size: 15 residues. The ends lost 4 bases at V and 6 bases at J; junction bases unmatched: 7. The CDR3 coding sequence is TGTGCCAGTAGTAACCGGGACAGGGTTGGCAATGAGCAGTTCTTC. Its translation is CASSNRDRVGNEQFF. The variable domain in full, with the rest retrieved from reference TRBV19 and TRBJ2-1, is DGGITQSPKYLFRKEGQNVTLSCEQNLNHDAMYWYRQDPGQGLRLIYYSQIVNDFQKGDIAEGYSVSREKKESFPLTVTSAQKNPTAFYLCASSNRDRVGNEQFFGPGTRLTVL.

In its sample, this clonotype was seen a few times. V gene TRBV20-1 combines with J gene TRBJ2-7; no definite D call. The length of the CDR3 is 15 residues. CDR1 DFQATT and CDR2 SNEGSKA come from the germline V gene (reference sequence). The V and J ends lost 3 bases and 7 bases respectively, with 22 bases between them. For the CDR3, the DNA is TGCAGTGCTAGGCTTCATGGCGGCAGCTTGGGGGAGCAGTACTTC. Protein sequence: CSARLHGGSLGEQYF.

This clonotype has a handful of counts. The genes are TRBV5-1 and TRBJ2-1, with 12 bases identical to TRBD2. The CDR3 spans 16 residues. The junction had 8 bases not matched to a gene; V was cut back by 4 bases and J by 6 bases. Germline assignment: CDR1 SGHRS and CDR2 YFSETQ. This chain's CDR3 is CASSPLAGGPVNEQFF. The CDR3 coding sequence is TGCGCCAGCAGCCCCCTAGCGGGGGGGCCGGTCAATGAGCAGTTCTTC.

This clonotype was counted between two and nine times. The genes are TRBV20-1 and TRBJ1-6; D is unclear. Germline assignment: CDR1 DFQATT and CDR2 SNEGSKA (reference sequence). The CDR3 consists of 17 residues. V was shortened by 3 bases and J by 7 bases, with 22 bases between the two germline ends. CDR3 nucleotides: TGCAGTGCTAGCGGGATGAGGGTCCGGTTAATGAATTCACCCCTCCACTTT. Protein product: CSASGMRVRLMNSPLHF.

The chain combines TRBV7-6 with TRBJ2-3, with D perhaps given as TRBD1 or TRBD2 (5 bases each). This CDR3 comprises 14 residues. Trimming took off 5 bases at V and 4 bases at J, with 13 bases between the two ends. Per the germline V gene, CDR1 is SGHVS and CDR2 is FNYEAQ. DNA for the CDR3: TGTGCCAGCAGCCTCGGGACCCCCCCAGATACGCAGTATTTT. The encoded protein is CASSLGTPPDTQYF.

This clonotype was seen only a few times. This sequence joins TRBV20-1 and TRBJ2-7, with TRBD2 as a possible D gene (5 bases). Deletions cut 8 bases from V and 6 bases from J, with 14 bases between. The CDR3 length is 11 residues. Germline V gene data show CDR1 as DFQATT and CDR2 as SNEGSKA (reference sequence). CDR3 DNA sequence: TGCAGTTCGACTGAGGGTGGCGAGCAGTACTTC. It specifies CSSTEGGEQYF.

The chain uses TRBV19 and TRBJ2-7, with D possibly matching TRBD1 (8 bases). Trimming removed 5 bases at V and 4 bases at J, with 15 bases between. The CDR3 contains 14 residues. In germline, CDR1 is LNHDA, CDR2 SQIVND (reference sequence). CDR3 coding DNA: TGTGCCAGTAGTGTCGCACAGGGGGGGTACGAGCAGTACTTC. Translated, it gives CASSVAQGGYEQYF.

This clonotype was picked up a small number of times. The gene calls are TRBV5-1 and TRBJ1-1; D is unclear. The ends were cut back, 0 bases at V and 3 bases at J, with 9 bases in the middle. Per germline, CDR1 SGHRS and CDR2 YFSETQ. The CDR3 loop spans 14 amino acids. The CDR3 DNA is TGCGCCAGCAGCTTGGTTACAGATCACACTGAAGCTTTCTTT. This sequence encodes CASSLVTDHTEAFF. The full variable domain, completed using reference TRBV5-1 and TRBJ1-1, is KAGVTQTPRYLIKTRGQQVTLSCSPISGHRSVSWYQQTPGQGLQFLFEYFSETQRNKGNFPGRFSGRQFSNSRSEMNVSTLELGDSALYLCASSLVTDHTEAFFGQGTRLTVV.

The J gene is TRBJ1-5, the V gene TRBV30; 10 bases are shared with TRBD1. CDR3 length: 15 residues. Germline V gives CDR1 GTSNPN, CDR2 SVGIG (reference sequence). With 2 bases clipped from V and 4 bases from J, the junction kept 5 bases outside the gene matches. CDR3 nucleotides: TGTGCCTGGAGTCCACCGGGACAGGGGAATCAGCCCCAGCATTTT. Translating gives CAWSPPGQGNQPQHF.

The chain recombines TRBV5-1 with TRBJ2-5; maybe TRBD2 (5 bases). The germline V and J ends were trimmed by 0 bases and 6 bases, with 15 bases remaining between them. CDR1 is SGHRS, CDR2 YFSETQ, per germline. The CDR3 is 15 residues long. This CDR3 reads CASSLEERAEQTQYF. The CDR3, as DNA: TGCGCCAGCAGCTTGGAGGAGAGGGCAGAACAGACCCAGTACTTC.

This sequence joins TRBV14 and TRBJ2-7; the D is unclear. Germline CDR1 SGHDN, CDR2 FVKESK. V was trimmed by 0 bases and J by 3 bases, leaving 12 bases between them. This CDR3 has 15 residues. The chain's CDR3 is CASSQDPALNYEQYF. For the CDR3, the DNA is TGTGCCAGCAGCCAAGATCCGGCTTTAAACTACGAGCAGTACTTC.

The V and J genes are TRBV6-2 or TRBV6-3 and TRBJ2-7, with 8 bases aligning to TRBD2. This CDR3 has 14 residues. V shed 4 bases and J 9 bases; nucleotides not matched to a gene: 11. In germline, CDR1 is MNHEY, CDR2 SVGEGT. The CDR3 sequence: CASSWGRREAAQYF. The CDR3 coding sequence is TGTGCCAGCAGTTGGGGCAGGCGGGAGGCCGCGCAGTACTTC.

V and J are TRBV18 and TRBJ1-2; maybe TRBD1 (5 bases). The ends were cut back, 3 bases at V and 2 bases at J, with 10 bases in the middle. CDR1 and CDR2 from the germline V gene are KGHSH and LQKENI. This CDR3 is 14 amino acids long. Here the CDR3 DNA reads TGTGCCAGCTCACCTATCAGGGAGAACTATGGCTACACCTTC. Protein product: CASSPIRENYGYTF. The full variable domain, rest sourced from reference TRBV18 and TRBJ1-2, is NAGVMQNPRHLVRRRGQEARLRCSPMKGHSHVYWYRQLPEEGLKFMVYLQKENIIDESGMPKERFSAEFPKEGPSILRIQQVVRGDSAAYFCASSPIRENYGYTFGSGTRLTVV.

This chain joins TRBV5-1 and TRBJ2-3, with D unclear. CDR1 and CDR2 from the germline V gene are SGHRS and YFSETQ. The CDR3 is made up of 13 amino acids. The V end was cut by 3 bases, the J end by 6 bases, with 11 bases between. The CDR3 region is CASSSGSVDTQYF. For the CDR3, the DNA is TGCGCCAGCAGCTCCGGTTCGGTGGATACGCAGTATTTT.

The chain carries TRBV7-8 and TRBJ2-3, with 9 bases that match TRBD2. Germline CDR1 SGHVS, CDR2 FQNEAQ. Trimming at V came to 5 bases and at J to 5 bases, leaving 14 bases not matched to a gene. CDR3 length: 17 residues. DNA for the CDR3: TGTGCCAGCAGCACTCGGCCTCAGGCGGGGGGGAGAGATACGCAGTATTTT. Encoded protein: CASSTRPQAGGRDTQYF.